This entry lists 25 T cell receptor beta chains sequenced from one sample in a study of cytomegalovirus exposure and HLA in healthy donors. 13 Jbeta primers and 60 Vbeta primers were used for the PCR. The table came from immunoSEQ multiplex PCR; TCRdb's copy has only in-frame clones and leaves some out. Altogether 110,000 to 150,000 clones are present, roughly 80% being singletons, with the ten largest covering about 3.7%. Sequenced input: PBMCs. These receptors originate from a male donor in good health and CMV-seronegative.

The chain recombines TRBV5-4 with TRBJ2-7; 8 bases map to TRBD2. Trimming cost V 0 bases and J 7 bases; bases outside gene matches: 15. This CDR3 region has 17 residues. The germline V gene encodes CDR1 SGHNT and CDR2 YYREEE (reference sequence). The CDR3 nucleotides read TGTGCCAGCAGCTTGGTGGATATTGCGGGGGGCCGCATTGAGCAGTACTTC. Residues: CASSLVDIAGGRIEQYF.

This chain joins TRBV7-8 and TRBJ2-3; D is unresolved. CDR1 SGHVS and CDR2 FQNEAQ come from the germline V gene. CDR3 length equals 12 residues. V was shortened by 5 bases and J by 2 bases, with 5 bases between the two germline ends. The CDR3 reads CASSHYTDTQYF. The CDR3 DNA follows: TGTGCCAGCAGCCACTACACAGATACGCAGTATTTT.

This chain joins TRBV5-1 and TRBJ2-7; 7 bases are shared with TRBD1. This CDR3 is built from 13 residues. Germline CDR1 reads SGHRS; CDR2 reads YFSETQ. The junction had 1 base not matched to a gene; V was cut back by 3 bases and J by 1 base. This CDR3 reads CASSWDSSYEQYF. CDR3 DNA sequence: TGCGCCAGCAGCTGGGACAGTTCCTACGAGCAGTACTTC.

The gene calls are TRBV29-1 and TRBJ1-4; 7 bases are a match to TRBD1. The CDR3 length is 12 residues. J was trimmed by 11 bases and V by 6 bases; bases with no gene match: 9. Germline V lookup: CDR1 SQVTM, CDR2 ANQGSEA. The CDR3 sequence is CSVHDRDGKLFF. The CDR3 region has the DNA TGCAGCGTGCACGACAGGGACGGGAAACTGTTTTTT.

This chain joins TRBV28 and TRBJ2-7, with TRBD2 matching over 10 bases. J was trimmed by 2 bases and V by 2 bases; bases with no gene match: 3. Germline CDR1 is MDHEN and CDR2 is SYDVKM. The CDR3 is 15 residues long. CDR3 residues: CASSLILAGTYEQYF. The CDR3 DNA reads TGTGCCAGCAGTTTAATACTAGCGGGGACCTACGAGCAGTACTTC.

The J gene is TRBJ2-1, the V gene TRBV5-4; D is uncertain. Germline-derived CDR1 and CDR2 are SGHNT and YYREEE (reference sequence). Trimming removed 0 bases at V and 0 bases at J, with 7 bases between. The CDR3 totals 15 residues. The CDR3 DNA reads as TGTGCCAGCAGCTTGGACAGTAGCTCCTACAATGAGCAGTTCTTC. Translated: CASSLDSSSYNEQFF.

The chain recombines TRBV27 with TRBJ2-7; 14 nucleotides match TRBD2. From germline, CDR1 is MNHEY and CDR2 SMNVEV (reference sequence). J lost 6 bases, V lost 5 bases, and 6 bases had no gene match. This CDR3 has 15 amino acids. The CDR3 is CASSPTSGGALEQYF. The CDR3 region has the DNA TGTGCCAGCAGTCCGACTAGCGGGGGGGCCCTCGAGCAGTACTTC.

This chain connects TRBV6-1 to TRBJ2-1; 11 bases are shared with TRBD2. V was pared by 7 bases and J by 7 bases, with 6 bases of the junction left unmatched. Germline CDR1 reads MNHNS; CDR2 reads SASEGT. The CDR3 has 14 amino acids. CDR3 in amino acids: CASNLAGGANEQFF. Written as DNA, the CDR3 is TGTGCCAGCAACCTAGCGGGGGGCGCAAATGAGCAGTTCTTC.

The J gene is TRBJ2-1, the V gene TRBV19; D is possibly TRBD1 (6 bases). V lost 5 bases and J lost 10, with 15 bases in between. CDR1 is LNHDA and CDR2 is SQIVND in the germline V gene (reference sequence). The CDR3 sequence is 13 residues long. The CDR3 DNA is TGTGCCAGTAGTCGGACAGTACAATTGGAGCAGTTCTTC. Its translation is CASSRTVQLEQFF.

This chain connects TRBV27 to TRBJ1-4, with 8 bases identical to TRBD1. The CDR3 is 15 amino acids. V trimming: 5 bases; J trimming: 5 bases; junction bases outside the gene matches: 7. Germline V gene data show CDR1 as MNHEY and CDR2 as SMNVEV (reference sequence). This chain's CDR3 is CASSLGTGGNEKLFF. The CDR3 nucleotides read TGTGCCAGCAGTCTCGGGACAGGAGGCAATGAAAAACTGTTTTTT.

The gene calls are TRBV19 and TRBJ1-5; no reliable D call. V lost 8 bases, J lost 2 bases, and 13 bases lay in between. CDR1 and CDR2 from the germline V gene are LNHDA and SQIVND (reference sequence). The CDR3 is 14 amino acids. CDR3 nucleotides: TGTGCCAGTGGGGAGGCGGTCCGCAATCAGCCCCAGCATTTT. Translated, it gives CASGEAVRNQPQHF.

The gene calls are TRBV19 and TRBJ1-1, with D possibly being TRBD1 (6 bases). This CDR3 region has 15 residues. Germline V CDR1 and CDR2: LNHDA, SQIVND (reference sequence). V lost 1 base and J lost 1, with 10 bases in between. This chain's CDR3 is CASSIVGGANTEAFF. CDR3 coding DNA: TGTGCCAGTAGTATAGTAGGGGGGGCGAACACTGAAGCTTTCTTT.

The CDR3 region has the DNA TGTGCCAGCAGGCTCTTGGTGGGAGTGAACACTGAAGCTTTCTTT. Its protein is CASRLLVGVNTEAFF. The chain recombines TRBV6-1 with TRBJ1-1; no reliable D call. From germline, CDR1 is MNHNS and CDR2 SASEGT. V was shortened by 6 bases and J by 0 bases, with 14 bases between the two germline ends. The CDR3 is made up of 15 amino acids.

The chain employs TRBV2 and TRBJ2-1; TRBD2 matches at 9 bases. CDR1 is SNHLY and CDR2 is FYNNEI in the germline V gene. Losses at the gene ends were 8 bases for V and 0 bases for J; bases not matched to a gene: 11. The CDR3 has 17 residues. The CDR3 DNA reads TGTGCCAGCTTAGTGTCTAGCGGGGATAGCTCCTACAATGAGCAGTTCTTC. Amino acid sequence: CASLVSSGDSSYNEQFF.

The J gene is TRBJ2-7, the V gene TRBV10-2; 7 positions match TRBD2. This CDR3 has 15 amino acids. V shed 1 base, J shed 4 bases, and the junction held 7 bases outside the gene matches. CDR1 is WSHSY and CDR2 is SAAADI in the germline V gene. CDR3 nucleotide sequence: TGCGCCAGCAGTGAGTTGGCGGGAGCCAAGTACGAGCAGTACTTC. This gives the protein CASSELAGAKYEQYF.

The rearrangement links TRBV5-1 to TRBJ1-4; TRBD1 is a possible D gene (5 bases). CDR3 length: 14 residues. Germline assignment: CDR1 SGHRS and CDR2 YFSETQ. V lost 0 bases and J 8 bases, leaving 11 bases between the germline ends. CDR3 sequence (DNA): TGCGCCAGCAGCTTGGCAGGGTCGGAGGAAAAACTGTTTTTT. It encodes CASSLAGSEEKLFF.

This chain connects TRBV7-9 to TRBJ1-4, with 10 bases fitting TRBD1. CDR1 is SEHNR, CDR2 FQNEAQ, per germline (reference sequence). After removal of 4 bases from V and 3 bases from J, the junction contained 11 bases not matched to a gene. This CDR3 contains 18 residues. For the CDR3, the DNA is TGTGCCAGCAGCTCGAACGATAGACAGGGGGCGGCTAATGAAAAACTGTTTTTT. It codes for CASSSNDRQGAANEKLFF.

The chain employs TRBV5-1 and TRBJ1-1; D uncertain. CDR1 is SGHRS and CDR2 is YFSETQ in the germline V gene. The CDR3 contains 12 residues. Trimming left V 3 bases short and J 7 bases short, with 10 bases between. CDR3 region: CASSWEGIEAFF. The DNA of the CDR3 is TGCGCCAGCAGCTGGGAGGGAATTGAAGCTTTCTTT.

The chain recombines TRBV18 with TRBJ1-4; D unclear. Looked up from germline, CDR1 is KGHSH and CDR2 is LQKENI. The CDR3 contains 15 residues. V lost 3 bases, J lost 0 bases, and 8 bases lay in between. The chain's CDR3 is CASSPPGATNEKLFF. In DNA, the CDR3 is TGTGCCAGCTCACCGCCCGGAGCAACTAATGAAAAACTGTTTTTT.

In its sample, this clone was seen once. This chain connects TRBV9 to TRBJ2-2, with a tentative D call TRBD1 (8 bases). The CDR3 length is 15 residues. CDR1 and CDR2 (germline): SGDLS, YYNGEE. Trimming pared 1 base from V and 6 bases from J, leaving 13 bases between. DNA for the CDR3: TGTGCCAGCAGCGTATACAGGGGGGGCGCCGGGGAGCTGTTTTTT. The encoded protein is CASSVYRGGAGELFF.

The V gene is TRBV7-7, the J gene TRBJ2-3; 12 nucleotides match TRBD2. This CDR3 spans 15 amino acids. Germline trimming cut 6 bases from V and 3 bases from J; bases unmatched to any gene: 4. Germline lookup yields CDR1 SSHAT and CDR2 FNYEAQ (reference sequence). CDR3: CASSSSGRGTDTQYF. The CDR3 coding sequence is TGTGCCAGCAGTTCTAGCGGGAGGGGGACAGATACGCAGTATTTT.

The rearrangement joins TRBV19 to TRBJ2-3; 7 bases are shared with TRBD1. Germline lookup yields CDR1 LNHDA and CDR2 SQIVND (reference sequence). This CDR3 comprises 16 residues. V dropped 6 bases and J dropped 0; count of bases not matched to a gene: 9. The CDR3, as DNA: TGTGCCAGTAGCAATCCCGGGACAGAAAGCACAGATACGCAGTATTTT. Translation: CASSNPGTESTDTQYF.

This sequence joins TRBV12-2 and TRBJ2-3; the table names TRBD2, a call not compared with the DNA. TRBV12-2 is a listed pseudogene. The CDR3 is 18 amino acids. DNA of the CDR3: TGTGCAAGTCGCTTAGAAATAGGACTAGCAAAAGGCACAGATACGCAGTATTTT. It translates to CASRLEIGLAKGTDTQYF.

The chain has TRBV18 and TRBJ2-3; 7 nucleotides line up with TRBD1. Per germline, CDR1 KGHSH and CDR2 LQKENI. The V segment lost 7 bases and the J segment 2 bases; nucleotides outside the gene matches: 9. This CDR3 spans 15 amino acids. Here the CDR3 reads CASCRQGALTDTQYF. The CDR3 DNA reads TGTGCCAGCTGCAGACAGGGCGCCCTCACAGATACGCAGTATTTT. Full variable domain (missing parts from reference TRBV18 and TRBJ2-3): NAGVMQNPRHLVRRRGQEARLRCSPMKGHSHVYWYRQLPEEGLKFMVYLQKENIIDESGMPKERFSAEFPKEGPSILRIQQVVRGDSAAYFCASCRQGALTDTQYFGPGTRLTVL.

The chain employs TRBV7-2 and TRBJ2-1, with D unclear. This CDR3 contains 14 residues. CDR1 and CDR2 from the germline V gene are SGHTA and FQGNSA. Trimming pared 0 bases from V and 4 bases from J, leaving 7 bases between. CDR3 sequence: CASSLAPGYNEQFF. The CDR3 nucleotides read TGTGCCAGCAGCTTAGCGCCAGGTTACAATGAGCAGTTCTTC.